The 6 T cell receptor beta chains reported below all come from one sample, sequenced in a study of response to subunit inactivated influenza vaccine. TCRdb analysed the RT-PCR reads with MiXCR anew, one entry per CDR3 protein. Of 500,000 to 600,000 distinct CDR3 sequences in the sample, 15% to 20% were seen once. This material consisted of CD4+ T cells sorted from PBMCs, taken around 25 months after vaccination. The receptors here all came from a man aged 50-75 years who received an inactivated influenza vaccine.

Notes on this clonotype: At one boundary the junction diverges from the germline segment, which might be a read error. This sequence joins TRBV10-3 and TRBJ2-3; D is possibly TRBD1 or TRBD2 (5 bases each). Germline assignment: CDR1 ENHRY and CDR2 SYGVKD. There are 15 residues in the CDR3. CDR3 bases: TGTGCCATCAGGCCGCAGGGACCACTCACAGATACGCAGTATTTC. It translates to CAIRPQGPLTDTQYF.

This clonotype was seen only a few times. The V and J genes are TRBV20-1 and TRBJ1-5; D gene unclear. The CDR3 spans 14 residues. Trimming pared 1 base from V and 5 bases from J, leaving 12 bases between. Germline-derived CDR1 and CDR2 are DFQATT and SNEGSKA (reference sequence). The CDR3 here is CSARVGQKYQPQHF. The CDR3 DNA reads TGCAGTGCTAGAGTAGGCCAGAAGTATCAGCCCCAGCATTTT.

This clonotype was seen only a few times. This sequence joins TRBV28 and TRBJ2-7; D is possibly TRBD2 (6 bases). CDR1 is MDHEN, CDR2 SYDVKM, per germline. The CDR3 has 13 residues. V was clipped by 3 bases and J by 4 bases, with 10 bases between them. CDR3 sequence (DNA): TGTGCCAGCAGTTTCTCAGGGAGGTACGAGCAGTACTTC. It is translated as CASSFSGRYEQYF.

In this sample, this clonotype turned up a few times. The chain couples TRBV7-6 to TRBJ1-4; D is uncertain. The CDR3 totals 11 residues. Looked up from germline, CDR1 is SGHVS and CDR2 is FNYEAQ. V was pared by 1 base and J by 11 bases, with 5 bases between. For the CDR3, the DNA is TGTGCCAGCAGCTTAGAAAGGAAACTGTTTTTT. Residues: CASSLERKLFF. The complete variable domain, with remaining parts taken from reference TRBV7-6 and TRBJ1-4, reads GAGVSQSPRYKVTKRGQDVALRCDPISGHVSLYWYRQALGQGPEFLTYFNYEAQQDKSGLPNDRFSAERPEGSISTLTIQRTEQRDSAMYRCASSLERKLFFGSGTQLSVL.

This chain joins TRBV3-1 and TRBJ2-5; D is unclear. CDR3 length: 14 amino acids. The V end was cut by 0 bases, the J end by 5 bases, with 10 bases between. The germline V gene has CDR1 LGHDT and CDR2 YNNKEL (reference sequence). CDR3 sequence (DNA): TGTGCCAGCAGCCAAGACTCCCAGTCGGAGACCCAGTACTTC. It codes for CASSQDSQSETQYF.

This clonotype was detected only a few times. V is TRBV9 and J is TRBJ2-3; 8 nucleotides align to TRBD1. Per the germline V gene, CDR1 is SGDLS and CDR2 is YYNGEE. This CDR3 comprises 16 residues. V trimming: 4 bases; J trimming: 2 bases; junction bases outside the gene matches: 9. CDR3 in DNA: TGTGCCAGCAGCATCCGGGACAGGCAGAACACAGATACGCAGTATTTT. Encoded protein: CASSIRDRQNTDTQYF.